This T cell receptor beta chain was identified in a study of T cells in Graves' hyperthyroidism and ophthalmopathy. Study background: Peripheral blood was obtained at initial diagnosis, preceding any treatment. Overall study findings and caveats: Most expanded thyroid clonotypes above 0.001 also appeared in blood.

With 6 bases removed from V and 5 bases from J, the gap between germline ends came to 11 bases. The CDR3 sequence is 13 residues long. CDR1 and CDR2 (germline): SGHTA, FQGNSA. This clonotype has a handful of counts. Its target is not known. This may be a read error: a much more frequent sequence differs by one nucleotide. What was amplified from RNA transcripts were TCR beta CDR3 regions. RT-PCR in the first round (using the HTBI primer set) targeted the TCR CDR3. TCRdb called the multiplex PCR reads again in MiXCR, with one record for every CDR3 protein. The sample includes a few hundred thousand distinct CDR3 sequences, roughly 13% seen only once; the top ten take 30% to 35%. Diagnoses used clinical symptoms, serum thyroxine and TRAb, thyroid ultrasound and orbital computed tomography.

The material sequenced was blood. The sequence came from a woman aged 40 to 49 with Graves' ophthalmopathy. J is TRBJ2-1 and V is TRBV7-2, with unresolved D. CDR3 protein: CTSRVRLHNEQFF. The DNA of the CDR3 is TGTACCAGCAGAGTTAGGCTCCACAATGAGCAGTTCTTC.